This TCR beta chain came from a study of T cell responses to AZD1222 COVID-19 vaccine. Study results and caveats: The number of AZD1222 recipients seropositive at baseline was only 5 to 7. Among the donors, most were white British and more were female, and clonal diversity was possibly underestimated.

Of note for this clone: What it recognizes is unknown.

Germline lookup yields CDR1 SGHRS and CDR2 YFSETQ. Trimming at V came to 0 bases and at J to 8 bases, leaving 7 bases not matched to a gene. The CDR3 sequence is 14 residues long. Measured with immunoSEQ multiplex PCR; TCRdb has only the in-frame clones, and not every one. The sample records roughly 98,000 clones, 88% being singletons. The genes are TRBV5-1 and TRBJ1-2, with 7 bases lining up with TRBD1. This receptor was obtained from an adult who received the AZD1222 COVID-19 vaccine. The specimen was peripheral blood, collected 28 days after the second AZD1222 dose. DNA for the CDR3: TGCGCCAGCAGCTTGGGAGACAGGGTGGGCGGCTACACCTTC. It translates to CASSLGDRVGGYTF.